These T cell receptor beta chains were read from a single sample in a study of cytomegalovirus exposure and HLA in healthy donors. Some clones are missing from TCRdb's copy, which holds only in-frame ones; the method was immunoSEQ multiplex PCR. The sample has 170,000 or so clones; around 83% are singletons. The sample was PBMCs. These receptors originate from a man aged 45-65 years in good health and CMV-seronegative. Each CDR3 is given with its conserved first and last residue. D genes are given only for firm matches. Rows may omit the clone size; those that give it use once, few, many or a size class.

-	TRBV5-1	TRBJ2-5	-	TGCGCCAGCGTCAAGGACGGAGGAGAGACCCAGTACTTC	CASVKDGGETQYF
TRBD2	TRBV29-1	TRBJ2-1	-	TGCAGCGTTGGAATTAGTAAGGGGACTAGCGGGAGTTGGGGCTACAATGAGCAGTTCTTC	CSVGISKGTSGSWGYNEQFF
-	TRBV7-2	TRBJ2-1	-	TGTGCCAGCAGCTTAGGGGCGACTAGTAATGAGCAGTTCTTC	CASSLGATSNEQFF
-	TRBV4-2	TRBJ1-4	-	TGTGCCAGCAGCCAAGATCGGAGGGCCCGGGGTGAAAAACTGTTTTTT	CASSQDRRARGEKLFF
-	TRBV2	TRBJ1-2	-	TGTGCCAGCAGCGTCGGGTACTATGGCTACACCTTC	CASSVGYYGYTF
TRBD2	TRBV4-3	TRBJ2-3	-	TGCGCCAGCAGCCAAGATTCCCTTAGCGGGGGGACAGATACGCAGTATTTT	CASSQDSLSGGTDTQYF
TRBD2	TRBV9	TRBJ2-7	-	TGTGCCAGCAGCGCCGGGACTAGGGGGAACGAGCAGTACTTC	CASSAGTRGNEQYF
TRBD2	TRBV4-2	TRBJ2-3	-	TGTGCCAGCAGACTCAGACTAGCGGCTAGCACAGATACGCAGTATTTT	CASRLRLAASTDTQYF
TRBD1	TRBV2	TRBJ2-7	-	TGTGCCAGCAGGGCAGGGACAGATCCCTACGAGCAGTACTTC	CASRAGTDPYEQYF
-	TRBV28	TRBJ1-4	-	TGTGCCAGCAGTTTAGGCGGGGTGACTAATGAAAAACTGTTTTTT	CASSLGGVTNEKLFF
-	TRBV19	TRBJ2-7	-	TGTGCCAGTAGCCTATACGGTGCGGGGTCCTACGAGCAGTACTTC	CASSLYGAGSYEQYF
-	TRBV28	TRBJ1-2	-	TGTGCCAGCAGATCATATGGCTACACCTTC	CASRSYGYTF
-	TRBV30	TRBJ1-3	-	TGTGCCTGGAATCGGAGCCCTTCTGGAAACACCATATATTTT	CAWNRSPSGNTIYF
-	TRBV10-3	TRBJ2-7	once	TGTGCCATCAGTGAGTCAGGGGGGGCCCCCTACGAGCAGTACTTC	CAISESGGAPYEQYF
-	TRBV7-2	TRBJ2-3	-	TGTGCCAGCGTCTATTCTAGCGCTAGCACAGATACGCAGTATTTT	CASVYSSASTDTQYF
-	TRBV5-5	TRBJ2-1	once	TGTGCCAGCAGCTCGATCAGAGGGAGCTCCTACAATGAGCAGTTCTTC	CASSSIRGSSYNEQFF
TRBD1	TRBV14	TRBJ1-2	-	TGTGCCAGCAGCCAAGATCTGGGACAGGGGAAATTGGGCTACACCTTC	CASSQDLGQGKLGYTF
TRBD1	TRBV25-1	TRBJ2-7	-	TGTGCCAGCAGTGCCTGGACAGGGGGAAGAGGCGAGCAGTACTTC	CASSAWTGGRGEQYF
TRBD1	TRBV28	TRBJ1-1	once	TGTGCCAGCAGCGTTACAGGGGGCTCGAACACTGAAGCTTTCTTT	CASSVTGGSNTEAFF
TRBD1	TRBV5-1	TRBJ2-7	-	TGCGCCAGTGCGACAGGGGGCTCTCTATTGTACGAGCAGTACTTC	CASATGGSLLYEQYF
-	TRBV28	TRBJ1-1	-	TGTGCCAGCAGTTCTAACAGGGTCCCTGAAGCTTTCTTT	CASSSNRVPEAFF
TRBD1	TRBV25-1	TRBJ2-5	-	TGTGCCAGCAGTGAACCACAGGGGAAGGCGGAGACCCAGTACTTC	CASSEPQGKAETQYF
TRBD2	TRBV4-3	TRBJ2-5	-	TGCGCCAGCAGCCAAGATTACAAGGCGGGGGGAGGGGAGACCCAGTACTTC	CASSQDYKAGGGETQYF
TRBD2	TRBV4-3	TRBJ2-1	-	TGCGCCAGCAGCCAAGGGGGTCCTAGCGGGGGGCCCTACAATGAGCAGTTCTTC	CASSQGGPSGGPYNEQFF
TRBD1	TRBV5-1	TRBJ1-2	few	TGCGCCACCTCCTCCGGGACAGCTAACTATGGCTACACCTTC	CATSSGTANYGYTF